Listed below are T cell receptor beta chains from one sample, sequenced in a study of blood T cell repertoires in COVID-19. Profiling relied on immunoSEQ multiplex PCR, and the TCRdb table lists in-frame clones only, not all of them. The sample lists fewer than 200,000 clones, approximately 80% occurring once. The sequenced sample was PBMCs or T cells enriched from blood (not recorded which). These receptors were collected from a man aged 45-60 years who had recovered from COVID-19. Each CDR3 is given with its conserved first and last residue. Fields, in order: J gene, D gene, clone size, V gene, CDR3 protein, CDR3 DNA. A D gene is named only where the DNA matches it firmly. Clone size appears in some rows only: once, few, many, or a class for an expanded clone.

J: TRBJ2-1; D: TRBD2; size: .; V: TRBV29-1; CDR3: CSVERTSGGNEQFF; DNA: TGCAGCGTTGAAAGGACTAGCGGGGGCAATGAGCAGTTCTTC
J: TRBJ1-3; D: TRBD1; size: .; V: TRBV28; CDR3: CASRDSGTLGNTIYF; DNA: TGTGCCAGCCGGGACAGCGGAACACTCGGAAACACCATATATTTT
J: TRBJ1-2; D: .; size: many; V: TRBV12-3/TRBV12-4; CDR3: CASSHRGGGYTF; DNA: TGTGCCAGCAGTCACCGGGGAGGCGGCTACACCTTC
J: TRBJ1-2; D: TRBD1; size: .; V: TRBV5-6; CDR3: CASSLAGQNYGYTF; DNA: TGTGCCAGCAGCTTGGCGGGACAGAACTATGGCTACACCTTC
J: TRBJ1-2; D: .; size: .; V: TRBV4-1; CDR3: CASSQSSAYGYTF; DNA: TGCGCCAGCAGCCAAAGCTCCGCGTATGGCTACACCTTC
J: TRBJ2-1; D: .; size: .; V: TRBV6-2/TRBV6-3; CDR3: CASSSRGGGQFF; DNA: TGTGCCAGCAGTTCCAGGGGTGGCGGGCAGTTCTTC
J: TRBJ2-3; D: .; size: .; V: TRBV18; CDR3: CASSSRADTQYF; DNA: TGTGCCAGCTCAAGTAGAGCAGATACGCAGTATTTT
J: TRBJ2-5; D: .; size: once; V: TRBV19; CDR3: CASSSAGETQYF; DNA: TGTGCCAGTAGTTCCGCGGGGGAGACCCAGTACTTC
J: TRBJ1-2; D: TRBD1; size: .; V: TRBV6-5; CDR3: CASRRTGAYGYTF; DNA: TGTGCCAGCCGGCGGACAGGGGCATATGGCTACACCTTC
J: TRBJ2-5; D: .; size: .; V: TRBV3-1/TRBV3-2; CDR3: CASSSLLGSGETQYF; DNA: TGTGCCAGCAGCTCCCTCCTGGGGTCGGGGGAGACCCAGTACTTC
J: TRBJ1-1; D: .; size: .; V: TRBV3-1/TRBV3-2; CDR3: CASSQVGGNTEAFF; DNA: TGTGCCAGCAGCCAAGTGGGGGGGAACACTGAAGCTTTCTTT
J: TRBJ1-5; D: .; size: .; V: TRBV24-1; CDR3: CATSDMAVANQPQHF; DNA: TGTGCCACCAGTGATATGGCAGTTGCCAATCAGCCCCAGCATTTT
J: TRBJ2-1; D: TRBD2; size: few; V: TRBV19; CDR3: CASSTPSAGSFNEQFF; DNA: TGTGCCAGTAGTACACCCTCAGCGGGGTCTTTCAATGAGCAGTTCTTC
J: TRBJ2-1; D: TRBD2; size: .; V: TRBV10-1; CDR3: CASSVGGAYNEQFF; DNA: TGCGCCAGCAGTGTCGGGGGGGCCTACAATGAGCAGTTCTTC
J: TRBJ1-2; D: .; size: .; V: TRBV2; CDR3: CASTDSGGGYGYTF; DNA: TGTGCCAGCACTGATAGTGGGGGCGGCTATGGCTACACCTTC
J: TRBJ2-1; D: TRBD1; size: .; V: TRBV18; CDR3: CASSGGQGHALYNEQFF; DNA: TGTGCCAGCTCAGGGGGACAGGGGCACGCTCTCTACAATGAGCAGTTCTTC
J: TRBJ2-7; D: .; size: .; V: TRBV18; CDR3: CASSPPQGSGKNEQYF; DNA: TGTGCCAGCTCACCACCCCAGGGTTCAGGGAAAAACGAGCAGTACTTC
J: TRBJ1-5; D: .; size: .; V: TRBV28; CDR3: CASQGGVGNQPQHF; DNA: TGTGCCAGTCAGGGCGGGGTAGGCAATCAGCCCCAGCATTTT
J: TRBJ1-3; D: .; size: once; V: TRBV2; CDR3: CASTLQALSGNTIYF; DNA: TGTGCCAGCACTTTACAGGCCCTCTCTGGAAACACCATATATTTT